A selection of T cell receptor beta chains follows, all from one sample in a study of blood T cell repertoires in COVID-19. Sequencing was performed with immunoSEQ multiplex PCR; in TCRdb, only in-frame clones are kept and a portion is missing. The sample has roughly 100,000 clones, 60% to 80% seen once. Sequenced input: peripheral blood. These receptors were taken from a human donor with acute or convalescent COVID-19. The donor label of this sample is uncertain. CDR3s include the opening cysteine and the closing phenylalanine or tryptophan. A D gene is named only where the DNA matches it firmly. Some rows have no size entry. The others give once, few or many, or a class for an expanded clone.

v_call	j_call	d_call	clone_size	cdr3_nt	cdr3_aa
TRBV28	TRBJ2-3	.	.	TGTGCCAGCAGTTTACAGGGGTCGGGCACGCAGTATTTT	CASSLQGSGTQYF
TRBV28	TRBJ1-2	.	.	TGTGCCAGCAGTTTGAGTGACTATGGCTACACCTTC	CASSLSDYGYTF
TRBV6-5	TRBJ1-6	.	.	TGTGCCAGCAGGACAGCTTATAATTCACCCCTCCACTTT	CASRTAYNSPLHF
TRBV7-9	TRBJ1-5	TRBD1	.	TGTGCCAGCAGCGCAGGGGGTAGAGGCAATCAGCCCCAGCATTTT	CASSAGGRGNQPQHF
TRBV18	TRBJ1-1	.	once	TGTGCCAGCTCACCACCGATAAGGGGAGAAGCTTTCTTT	CASSPPIRGEAFF
TRBV5-8	TRBJ1-2	.	.	TGTGCCAGCAGCACCTACGGGGACAATGGCTACACCTTC	CASSTYGDNGYTF
TRBV27	TRBJ2-1	TRBD2	.	TGTGCCAGCAGTTCCTATGGCGGGGGGGCGAGTGAGCAGTTCTTC	CASSSYGGGASEQFF
TRBV19	TRBJ2-4	TRBD1	.	TGTGCCAGTAGTGGGGGCATTCGACAGGGCCGAAACATTCAGTACTTC	CASSGGIRQGRNIQYF
TRBV29-1	TRBJ2-1	.	.	TGCAGCGTTGTCCCAGCGGACCTTTACAATGAGCAGTTCTTC	CSVVPADLYNEQFF
TRBV5-1	TRBJ2-5	.	once	TGCGCCAGCAGCTTGGCCGAGGGGGTAGGCGACCGGGGCACTAGCCAAGAGACCCAGTACTTC	CASSLAEGVGDRGTSQETQYF
TRBV30	TRBJ1-1	.	.	TGTGCCTGGAGTCTCGGGGGGGGAGCTTTCTTT	CAWSLGGGAFF
TRBV2	TRBJ1-4	TRBD1	.	TGTGCCAGCAGGGGTCTTACAGGGGGCCTTGCAACTAATGAAAAACTGTTTTTT	CASRGLTGGLATNEKLFF
TRBV18	TRBJ2-3	TRBD2	.	TGTGCCAGCTCGTCCCCCGGACTAGCGGGGGGAAGAACAGATACGCAGTATTTT	CASSSPGLAGGRTDTQYF
TRBV15	TRBJ2-2	.	.	TGTGCCACCAGCAGAGAGAGAAACACCGGGGAGCTGTTTTTT	CATSRERNTGELFF
TRBV6-5	TRBJ1-2	.	.	TGTGCCAGCAGCCAGGATAACTATGGCTACACCTTC	CASSQDNYGYTF
TRBV6-5	TRBJ2-7	TRBD1	.	TGTGCCAGCAGTAGACAAACAGGGGGGAACGAGCAGTACTTC	CASSRQTGGNEQYF
TRBV24-1	TRBJ2-1	.	.	TGTGCCACCAGTGATTTGCTAGAGGATGAGCAGTTCTTC	CATSDLLEDEQFF
TRBV4-2	TRBJ1-6	.	.	TGTGCCAGCAGCCTCCGGGGTTTGGTATCCAATTCACCCCTCCACTTT	CASSLRGLVSNSPLHF
TRBV19	TRBJ1-2	TRBD1	.	TGTGCCAGTAGGGCAGGGGGGTATGGCTACACCTTC	CASRAGGYGYTF
TRBV6-5	TRBJ1-1	.	.	TGTGCCAGCAGTAAACGGGGGGGAAACACTGAAGCTTTCTTT	CASSKRGGNTEAFF
TRBV6-1	TRBJ2-2	TRBD2	.	TGTGCCAGCAGTGTCCTAGCGGGGGGGAACACCGGGGAGCTGTTTTTT	CASSVLAGGNTGELFF
TRBV5-6	TRBJ2-5	.	.	TGTGCCAGCAGCCGACAGGCGCTAGAGACCCAGTACTTC	CASSRQALETQYF
TRBV24-1	TRBJ2-2	.	once	TGTGCCACCAGTGATCTCCACGGTACCGGGGAGCTGTTTTTT	CATSDLHGTGELFF
TRBV2	TRBJ1-2	TRBD1	.	TGTGCCAGCAGGCCTTCACAGGGGCGAGCTAACTATGGCTACACCTTC	CASRPSQGRANYGYTF
TRBV2	TRBJ2-3	TRBD2	few	TGTGCCAGTTTTGACGGGGGGGCCCCAGATACGCAGTATTTT	CASFDGGAPDTQYF
TRBV15	TRBJ2-6	.	.	TGTGCCACCAGCAGCGTCGACACGTTCTCTGGGGCCAACGTCCTGACTTTC	CATSSVDTFSGANVLTF
TRBV30	TRBJ1-4	.	.	TGTGCCTGGAGTGTCCGAACCGGTGAAAAACTGTTTTTT	CAWSVRTGEKLFF
TRBV29-1	TRBJ1-1	TRBD1	.	TGCAGCGTTTATAAACAGGGGTCCACTGAAGCTTTCTTT	CSVYKQGSTEAFF
TRBV11-2	TRBJ1-2	.	.	TGTGCCAGCAGCTTAGGGAGGAATTACTATGGCTACACCTTC	CASSLGRNYYGYTF
TRBV5-1	TRBJ1-1	.	.	TGCGCCAGCAGCTCCGGTCAGGGTTACACTGAAGCTTTCTTT	CASSSGQGYTEAFF